The clone carrying this T cell receptor (beta chain) has only a few counts. Its antigen is not known. The data were obtained in a study of blood T cells in healthy people across ages. At the level of the study: Capture via template switching afforded approximately one barcoded beta molecule per two T cells. Overall study results and limits: Older individuals had lower TCR beta diversity per million T cells (the decline was roughly linear).

Then a second PCR, running roughly 7 to 11 cycles, was carried out with a sample-barcoded 5' primer and a J-beta primer mix. Every individual sample yielded 2.5 million or more paired-end reads (each containing CDR3). TCRdb passed the 5' RACE reads through MiXCR, listing each CDR3 protein once. The data contain about 800,000 distinct CDR3 sequences, roughly 25% of them singletons. This CDR3 has 13 amino acids. The germline V gene encodes CDR1 MDHEN and CDR2 SYDVKM. V was clipped by 6 bases and J by 6 bases, with 15 bases between them. This same sample was also taken into another study, of T cells of mothers and their children.

The chain is built from TRBV28 and TRBJ2-7, with a possible D match to TRBD2 (5 bases). The sample consisted of blood. The sequence came from a boy younger than 18 in good health. The CDR3 region is CASRPSFMAEQYF. The CDR3 nucleotides read TGTGCCAGCAGGCCTAGCTTTATGGCCGAGCAGTACTTC.